These T cell receptor beta chains were read from a single sample in a study of T-cell memory formation after mild COVID-19. TCRdb redid the calling of the 5' RACE reads with MiXCR, one entry per CDR3 protein. The sample gives approximately 65,000 distinct CDR3 sequences, roughly 10% of which show up once; around 1.1% is in the top ten. The sequencing input was PBMCs or a T cell subset sorted from them (not recorded which). These receptors came from a man in his late teens or twenties who had mild COVID-19 (a few samples of this study predate the infection). Cell type and time point are not known. Both conserved end residues are part of each CDR3. Each record gives: D gene, J gene, V gene, clone size, CDR3 protein, CDR3 DNA. D genes are given only for firm matches. Clone size is stated in some rows and not others, as once, few, many or a class when expanded.

- | TRBJ1-5 | TRBV2 | - | CASSERRINQPQHF | TGTGCCAGCAGTGAACGGCGCATCAATCAGCCCCAGCATTTT
- | TRBJ2-5 | TRBV5-1 | many | CASQMLGGETQYF | TGCGCCAGTCAAATGCTCGGAGGAGAGACCCAGTACTTC
- | TRBJ1-1 | TRBV9 | few | CASSVGVRTEAFF | TGTGCCAGCAGCGTAGGGGTGAGGACTGAAGCTTTCTTT
- | TRBJ1-2 | TRBV7-2 | few | CASSASGGTTYGYTF | TGTGCCAGCAGCGCCTCCGGGGGAACGACCTATGGCTACACCTTC
- | TRBJ2-5 | TRBV5-1 | - | CASSPGVGETQYF | TGCGCCAGCAGCCCGGGAGTTGGCGAGACCCAGTACTTC
- | TRBJ1-6 | TRBV6-5 | - | CATGRAPVGNSPLHF | TGTGCCACGGGACGCGCTCCGGTGGGGAATTCACCCCTCCACTTT
- | TRBJ2-1 | TRBV28 | few | CASSLSWPNNEQFF | TGTGCCAGCAGTTTGTCGTGGCCAAACAATGAGCAGTTCTTC
TRBD2 | TRBJ2-3 | TRBV7-7 | many | CASSPLLGGSTDTQYF | TGTGCTAGCAGCCCACTCCTCGGGGGGAGCACAGATACGCAGTATTTT
- | TRBJ1-2 | TRBV11-2 | few | CASSKDRNYGYTF | TGTGCCAGCAGCAAGGACAGAAACTATGGCTACACCTTC
TRBD1 | TRBJ1-1 | TRBV5-1 | few | CASSPQGQGSNTEAFF | TGCGCCAGCAGCCCACAGGGACAGGGATCGAACACTGAAGCTTTCTTT
- | TRBJ2-1 | TRBV4-3 | medium-sized | CASSQEQSSYNEQFF | TGCGCCAGCAGCCAAGAACAGAGCTCCTACAATGAGCAGTTCTTC
- | TRBJ1-2 | TRBV12-3/TRBV12-4 | many | CASSLRRGYGYTF | TGTGCCAGCAGTTTGCGGAGGGGCTATGGCTACACCTTC
- | TRBJ2-5 | TRBV20-1 | few | CSASLQGPRETQYF | TGCAGTGCAAGCCTCCAGGGGCCCCGGGAGACCCAGTACTTC
- | TRBJ1-1 | TRBV5-6 | few | CASSLWAGITEAFF | TGTGCCAGCAGCTTATGGGCGGGGATCACTGAAGCTTTCTTT
TRBD1 | TRBJ2-5 | TRBV18 | few | CASSPRDRQETQYF | TGTGCCAGCTCACCCCGGGACAGGCAAGAGACCCAGTACTTC
TRBD1 | TRBJ2-3 | TRBV5-1 | - | CASSGTGGADTQYF | TGCGCCAGCAGTGGGACAGGGGGTGCGGATACGCAGTATTTT
- | TRBJ2-2 | TRBV5-1 | few | CASSFPPRPGHTGELFF | TGCGCCAGCAGCTTCCCCCCGCGGCCAGGGCACACCGGGGAGCTGTTTTTT
TRBD2 | TRBJ2-7 | TRBV20-1 | - | CSARGGGRSYEQYF | TGCAGTGCTAGGGGCGGGGGGCGATCCTACGAGCAGTACTTC
- | TRBJ2-5 | TRBV7-3 | many | CASSLSSSAGTQYF | TGTGCCAGCAGCTTATCATCGTCCGCCGGGACCCAGTACTTC
- | TRBJ2-7 | TRBV29-1 | many | CSVETGEVYEQYF | TGCAGCGTTGAGACCGGGGAGGTTTACGAGCAGTACTTC
TRBD2 | TRBJ2-5 | TRBV29-1 | few | CSVVGSGGHQETQYF | TGCAGCGTTGTCGGTAGCGGGGGCCATCAAGAGACCCAGTACTTC
- | TRBJ2-1 | TRBV5-1 | - | CASSLEAGARTFF | TGCGCCAGCAGCTTGGAGGCTGGGGCTAGGACGTTCTTC
TRBD2 | TRBJ2-2 | TRBV7-2 | few | CASSSLAGGANTGELFF | TGTGCCAGCAGCTCACTAGCGGGGGGCGCGAACACCGGGGAGCTGTTTTTT
TRBD1 | TRBJ1-2 | TRBV4-3 | - | CASSRGTDSGYDGYTF | TGCGCCAGCAGCCGAGGGACAGACTCGGGGTATGATGGCTACACTTTC
- | TRBJ2-2 | TRBV5-1 | - | CASSLSPGGVNTGELFF | TGCGCCAGCAGCTTGTCCCCCGGTGGAGTAAACACCGGGGAGCTGTTTTTT
TRBD2 | TRBJ2-5 | TRBV20-1 | - | CSAGGELAEETQYF | TGCAGTGCTGGTGGGGAACTAGCGGAAGAGACCCAGTACTTC
TRBD1 | TRBJ1-4 | TRBV7-9 | - | CASSSPGQGIEKLFF | TGTGCCAGCAGCTCGCCGGGACAGGGGATCGAAAAACTGTTTTTT
- | TRBJ2-1 | TRBV14 | few | CASSHIGIESEQFF | TGTGCCAGCAGCCACATCGGGATCGAATCTGAGCAGTTCTTC
TRBD1 | TRBJ1-5 | TRBV6-5 | few | CASSAHRGTDQPQHF | TGTGCCAGCAGTGCCCACAGGGGAACGGATCAGCCCCAGCATTTT
TRBD1 | TRBJ2-1 | TRBV5-4 | - | CASSLDRAKYNEQFF | TGTGCCAGCAGTTTGGACAGGGCTAAATACAATGAGCAGTTCTTC
- | TRBJ2-6 | TRBV7-7 | - | CASSPDRRGTSSGANVLTF | TGTGCTAGCAGCCCAGACCGAAGGGGCACTAGCTCTGGGGCCAACGTCCTGACTTTC
- | TRBJ2-5 | TRBV25-1 | - | CASSAIEFTGYAETQYF | TGTGCCAGCAGTGCAATAGAGTTTACAGGGTATGCAGAGACCCAGTACTTC
- | TRBJ2-7 | TRBV20-1 | - | CSAARAGALTYEQYF | TGCAGTGCTGCTAGAGCCGGGGCGCTCACCTACGAGCAGTACTTC
- | TRBJ1-5 | TRBV28 | few | CASSLYPRTASFNQPQHF | TGTGCCAGCAGTTTATATCCCCGGACAGCATCTTTCAATCAGCCCCAGCATTTT
- | TRBJ2-5 | TRBV12-3/TRBV12-4 | - | CASTVSGAAGMYF | TGTGCCAGCACCGTCTCAGGGGCGGCAGGGATGTACTTC
- | TRBJ2-1 | TRBV24-1 | few | CATSRRGSSYNEQFF | TGTGCCACCAGCCGGAGGGGATCCTCCTACAATGAGCAGTTCTTC
TRBD2 | TRBJ2-3 | TRBV7-2 | - | CASSRKRGGRDTQYF | TGTGCCAGCAGCCGGAAGCGGGGGGGCCGGGATACGCAGTATTTT
TRBD2 | TRBJ2-1 | TRBV12-3/TRBV12-4 | few | CASSLETTGGPYNEQFF | TGTGCCAGCAGTTTAGAAACAACGGGGGGGCCCTACAATGAGCAGTTCTTC
- | TRBJ2-4 | TRBV11-3 | - | CASSLDAGADAKNIQYF | TGTGCCAGCAGCTTAGATGCCGGGGCGGACGCCAAAAACATTCAGTACTTC
- | TRBJ2-5 | TRBV7-2 | few | CASPGQGLQETQYF | TGTGCCAGCCCTGGGCAGGGGCTACAAGAGACCCAGTACTTC
TRBD2 | TRBJ2-1 | TRBV20-1 | few | CSARGGLAVYDEQFF | TGCAGTGCTAGGGGTGGACTAGCAGTTTACGATGAGCAGTTCTTC
TRBD2 | TRBJ2-3 | TRBV5-6 | many | CASTSGVADTQYF | TGTGCCAGTACTAGCGGGGTAGCAGATACGCAGTATTTT
TRBD1 | TRBJ2-7 | TRBV5-1 | - | CASSLGTGEDHEQYF | TGCGCCAGCAGCTTAGGGACAGGGGAAGATCACGAGCAGTACTTC
- | TRBJ1-5 | TRBV12-3/TRBV12-4 | few | CASTRTDRTDQPQHF | TGTGCCAGCACCCGAACTGACAGGACCGATCAGCCCCAGCATTTT
- | TRBJ2-1 | TRBV5-1 | many | CASSLAPGTSNEQFF | TGCGCCAGCAGCTTGGCCCCAGGGACCTCGAATGAGCAGTTCTTC
- | TRBJ2-5 | TRBV18 | - | CASSPPGIWAQYF | TGTGCCAGCTCACCACCAGGGATATGGGCCCAGTACTTC
- | TRBJ1-2 | TRBV7-2 | - | CASSFGPDGYTF | TGTGCCAGCAGCTTTGGACCCGATGGCTACACCTTC